The 30 T cell receptor beta chains given below trace back to one sample, sequenced in a study of blood T cell repertoires in COVID-19. Produced via immunoSEQ multiplex PCR; TCRdb's table is partial and in-frame only. The data contain roughly 310,000 clones, 90% of them singletons. The specimen was PBMCs or T cells enriched from blood (not recorded which). The receptors stem from a man aged 55 to 70 who had recovered from COVID-19.

The V gene is TRBV7-9, the J gene TRBJ2-5, with D perhaps matching TRBD2 (5 bases). Trimming stripped 6 bases from V and 5 bases from J, with 22 bases between. This CDR3 is built from 16 residues. Germline CDR1 SEHNR, CDR2 FQNEAQ (reference sequence). In DNA, the CDR3 is TGTGCCAGCAGTAACAAACCCGGGGAGCTATTGGAGACCCAGTACTTC. Protein: CASSNKPGELLETQYF.

The chain combines TRBV19 with TRBJ2-5; tentative D call: TRBD2 (5 bases). This CDR3 region has 16 residues. Trimming removed 1 base at V and 5 bases at J, with 17 bases between. Germline V gene sequence: CDR1 LNHDA, CDR2 SQIVND (reference sequence). The CDR3, as DNA: TGTGCCAGTAGTATAGGAGGGCGGAGGATTTGGGAGACCCAGTACTTC. Residues: CASSIGGRRIWETQYF.

The CDR3 sequence: CAISDGGGQNTEAFF. The CDR3 nucleotides are TGTGCCATCAGTGATGGCGGGGGTCAAAACACTGAAGCTTTCTTT. The V gene is TRBV10-3, the J gene TRBJ1-1; a weak D match, TRBD1 (5 bases). Germline V gene data show CDR1 as ENHRY and CDR2 as SYGVKD. The CDR3 is 15 amino acids. V was clipped by 3 bases and J by 2 bases, with 13 bases between them.

The chain uses TRBV25-1 and TRBJ2-3; 8 bases line up with TRBD2. CDR3 length equals 15 residues. Germline V gene data show CDR1 as MGHDK and CDR2 as SYGVNS. With 3 bases clipped from V and 2 bases from J, the junction kept 4 bases outside the gene matches. The CDR3 here is CASSDGAGDTDTQYF. The CDR3 DNA reads as TGTGCCAGCAGTGACGGAGCGGGAGACACAGATACGCAGTATTTT.

The chain recombines TRBV7-2 with TRBJ2-5, with D maybe TRBD1 (6 bases). V was shortened by 2 bases and J by 1 base, with 11 bases between the two germline ends. Germline values: CDR1 SGHTA, CDR2 FQGNSA. This CDR3 is built from 15 residues. CDR3 residues: CASSLLQGLQETQYF. CDR3 sequence (DNA): TGTGCCAGCAGCTTATTGCAGGGGCTCCAAGAGACCCAGTACTTC.

The chain couples TRBV27 to TRBJ1-2; 7 bases fit TRBD1. This CDR3 comprises 14 residues. Looked up from germline, CDR1 is MNHEY and CDR2 is SMNVEV (reference sequence). Losses at the gene ends were 5 bases for V and 6 bases for J; bases not matched to a gene: 9. CDR3 in amino acids: CASSGRDSFNGYTF. The DNA for the CDR3 is TGTGCCAGCAGTGGCCGGGACAGCTTTAATGGCTACACCTTC.

With regard to this clone: Other DNA sequences in the sample encode the same CDR3. This chain links TRBV19 with TRBJ1-3, with D tentatively TRBD1 (5 bases). The CDR3 runs to 14 residues. The germline gives CDR1 LNHDA, CDR2 SQIVND (reference sequence). Trimming cost V 8 bases and J 0 bases, with 11 bases left between them. CDR3 DNA sequence: TGTGCCAGTTCAACCGGGGGCTCTGGAAACACCATATATTTT. Translating gives CASSTGGSGNTIYF.

The genes are TRBV18 and TRBJ1-5; 12 positions match TRBD1. Germline V lookup: CDR1 KGHSH, CDR2 LQKENI. The CDR3 spans 17 residues. V gave up 3 bases and J gave up 1 base; unmatched junction bases: 4. In DNA, the CDR3 is TGTGCCAGCTCACCTGGGACAGGGGGCAAGAGCAATCAGCCCCAGCATTTT. Translated, it gives CASSPGTGGKSNQPQHF.

V gene TRBV6-5 combines with J gene TRBJ2-7, with TRBD2 matching 8 bases. CDR3 length: 15 amino acids. The ends lost 6 bases at V and 0 bases at J; junction bases unmatched: 7. Germline CDR1 MNHEY, CDR2 SVGAGI. Here the CDR3 reads CASSPPGLVSYEQYF. The CDR3 DNA is TGTGCCAGCAGCCCACCGGGACTAGTCTCCTACGAGCAGTACTTC.

This chain links TRBV7-2 with TRBJ2-6; D is possibly TRBD2 (6 bases). V lost 3 bases to trimming and J lost 0 bases, with 9 bases between them. Germline CDR1 SGHTA, CDR2 FQGNSA. The CDR3 has 16 residues. The CDR3 loop reads CASSLEGSSGANVLTF. DNA of the CDR3: TGTGCCAGCAGCTTGGAGGGGTCCTCTGGGGCCAACGTCCTGACTTTC.

The J gene is TRBJ2-1, the V gene TRBV24-1, with D perhaps matching TRBD2 (7 bases). The CDR3 runs 17 residues. CDR1 KGHDR and CDR2 SFDVKD come from the germline V gene. V dropped 1 base and J dropped 7 bases, with 19 bases sitting between them. CDR3 DNA sequence: TGTGCCACCAGTGATTTAAGGGGGGGCCCCACCACGAATGAGCAGTTCTTC. This sequence encodes CATSDLRGGPTTNEQFF.

The chain couples TRBV5-1 to TRBJ2-7; D perhaps matches TRBD2 (7 bases). CDR3 length: 17 amino acids. Germline assignment: CDR1 SGHRS and CDR2 YFSETQ. Trimming pared 4 bases from V and 2 bases from J, leaving 22 bases between. The CDR3, as DNA: TGCGCCAGCAGCATTGGGGGGGCGGGACTACGCACCTACGAGCAGTACTTC. Its translation is CASSIGGAGLRTYEQYF.

This chain links TRBV11-2 with TRBJ2-2, with unresolved D. V lost 0 bases to trimming and J lost 6 bases, with 8 bases between them. The CDR3 is 14 amino acids. In germline, CDR1 is SGHAT, CDR2 FQNNGV. CDR3 region: CASSLDRASGELFF. The CDR3 DNA reads as TGTGCCAGCAGCTTAGATCGTGCGTCCGGGGAGCTGTTTTTT.

The chain couples TRBV5-1 to TRBJ1-4, with D possibly TRBD1 on 5 matching bases. Germline V gives CDR1 SGHRS, CDR2 YFSETQ. The CDR3 is 15 residues long. Trimming took 4 bases from V and 0 from J, leaving 10 bases between them. The CDR3 protein is CASSPGGATNEKLFF. The CDR3 nucleotides are TGCGCCAGCAGCCCGGGGGGTGCAACTAATGAAAAACTGTTTTTT.

The chain combines TRBV3-1 (or the pseudogene TRBV3-2) with TRBJ2-7; 8 bases align to TRBD2. V dropped 1 base and J dropped 5; count of bases not matched to a gene: 16. The CDR3 has 18 residues. Germline V gives CDR1 LGHDT, CDR2 YNNKEL (reference sequence). DNA for the CDR3: TGTGCCAGCAGCCAAGGTCGGTGGCGGGGGGCGAACTTCGACGAGCAGTACTTC. It yields the protein CASSQGRWRGANFDEQYF.

The CDR3 region is CASSQDWQGSIYEQYF. The CDR3 coding sequence is TGTGCCAGCAGCCAAGATTGGCAGGGGAGTATCTACGAGCAGTACTTC. The V gene is TRBV4-2, the J gene TRBJ2-7; TRBD1 might be the D (6 bases). Germline loops: CDR1 LGHNA, CDR2 YNFKEQ. V lost 0 bases to trimming and J lost 3 bases, with 15 bases between them. This CDR3 has 16 residues.

In this sample, this clone turned up once. CDR3 amino acids: CASSAGGLSSNQPQHF. The CDR3 DNA follows: TGTGCCAGCAGTGCCGGTGGGCTGTCTAGCAATCAGCCCCAGCATTTT. The J gene is TRBJ1-5, the V gene TRBV2; D remains ambiguous. The ends were cut back, 4 bases at V and 0 bases at J, with 13 bases in the middle. The CDR3 extends over 16 amino acids. CDR1 is SNHLY, CDR2 FYNNEI, per germline.

The rearrangement uses TRBV27 and TRBJ1-1; no reliable D call. Germline values: CDR1 MNHEY, CDR2 SMNVEV (reference sequence). The CDR3 spans 15 residues. The ends were cut back, 5 bases at V and 2 bases at J, with 15 bases in the middle. For the CDR3, the DNA is TGTGCCAGCAGTCCCTCCTTAGCCCTCAACACTGAAGCTTTCTTT. Translated: CASSPSLALNTEAFF.

The genes are TRBV7-2 and TRBJ1-4; the match to TRBD1 covers 7 bases. V shed 10 bases and J 4 bases; nucleotides not matched to a gene: 9. From germline, CDR1 is SGHTA and CDR2 FQGNSA. The CDR3 length is 14 residues. In DNA, the CDR3 is TGTGCCACCGCAAGGGACAGAAATAATGAAAAACTGTTTTTT. Residues: CATARDRNNEKLFF.

The V and J genes are TRBV5-1 and TRBJ2-3; D perhaps matches TRBD2 (6 bases). The CDR3 contains 15 residues. The V end lost 3 bases, the J end lost 3 bases, and 14 bases lay between the germline ends. The germline CDR1 and CDR2 sequences are SGHRS and YFSETQ. CDR3 protein: CASSYSGVLTDTQYF. CDR3 coding DNA: TGCGCCAGCAGCTACTCGGGGGTGCTTACAGATACGCAGTATTTT.

This chain connects TRBV11-2 to TRBJ1-1; D ambiguous. Trimming stripped 1 base from V and 1 base from J, with 7 bases between. There are 14 residues in the CDR3. The germline V gene encodes CDR1 SGHAT and CDR2 FQNNGV. The CDR3 DNA sequence: TGTGCCAGCAGCTTAGGTGCCGGGAACACTGAAGCTTTCTTT. It translates to CASSLGAGNTEAFF.

The chain combines TRBV12-3 or TRBV12-4 with TRBJ2-4, with D possibly TRBD2 on 5 matching bases. The CDR3 is 13 amino acids. Trimming removed 7 bases from V and 6 bases from J, with 13 bases in between. CDR3 in amino acids: CASIPAGGNIQYF. For the CDR3, the DNA is TGTGCCAGCATCCCCGCAGGAGGAAACATTCAGTACTTC.

The chain carries TRBV27 and TRBJ2-7, with D possibly TRBD2 on 5 matching bases. Trimming took 6 bases from V and 5 from J, leaving 26 bases between them. Germline CDR1 is MNHEY and CDR2 is SMNVEV (reference sequence). The CDR3 is 17 amino acids. Here the CDR3 DNA reads TGTGCCAGCAGCTCTTTAGACCCGTACCACCACGGGGACGAGCAGTACTTC. Protein: CASSSLDPYHHGDEQYF.

J is TRBJ2-1 and V is TRBV7-8; 9 bases line up with TRBD2. V was clipped by 5 bases and J by 0 bases; unmatched bases: 2. There are 15 residues in the CDR3. Germline-derived CDR1 and CDR2 are SGHVS and FQNEAQ. The CDR3 is CASSQTSGSYNEQFF. CDR3 DNA: TGTGCCAGCAGCCAGACTAGCGGCTCCTACAATGAGCAGTTCTTC. Full variable domain (missing parts from reference TRBV7-8 and TRBJ2-1): GAGVSQSPRYKVAKRGQDVALRCDPISGHVSLFWYQQALGQGPEFLTYFQNEAQLDKSGLPSDRFFAERPEGSVSTLKIQRTQQEDSAVYLCASSQTSGSYNEQFFGPGTRLTVL.

In nucleotides, the CDR3 is TGTGCCAGCAGCCCGCGGACTAGCGGCGCCTACGAGCAGTACTTC. Residues: CASSPRTSGAYEQYF. This chain uses TRBV3-1 (or the pseudogene TRBV3-2) with TRBJ2-7, with TRBD2 matching over 10 bases. This CDR3 comprises 15 residues. Germline trimming cut 4 bases from V and 2 bases from J; bases unmatched to any gene: 5. From germline, CDR1 is LGHDT and CDR2 YNNKEL (reference sequence).

This chain connects TRBV27 to TRBJ2-7, with TRBD2 as a possible D gene (6 bases). This CDR3 comprises 12 residues. V gave up 11 bases and J gave up 1 base, with 12 bases separating them. The germline gives CDR1 MNHEY, CDR2 SMNVEV (reference sequence). CDR3 nucleotides: TGTGCCTGCCGTGGGGGGTCCTACGAGCAGTACTTC. The encoded protein is CACRGGSYEQYF.

The chain combines TRBV11-2 with TRBJ1-1, with D hard to call. The CDR3 sequence is 14 residues long. The germline V and J ends were trimmed by 4 bases and 1 base, with 10 bases remaining between them. From germline, CDR1 is SGHAT and CDR2 FQNNGV. The CDR3 region has the DNA TGTGCCAGCAGCTCCAGTCCGGGGAACACTGAAGCTTTCTTT. Translating it yields CASSSSPGNTEAFF.

The chain has TRBV4-1 and TRBJ2-1; 11 bases are shared with TRBD2. The CDR3 length is 17 residues. Germline V gives CDR1 MGHRA, CDR2 YSYEKL. Trimming cost V 0 bases and J 9 bases; bases outside gene matches: 10. CDR3 nucleotides: TGCGCCAGCAGCCAAGATAGGGTTAGCGGGAGGGCAGGTGAGCAGTTCTTC. Translating gives CASSQDRVSGRAGEQFF.

The rearrangement uses TRBV18 and TRBJ2-1; D might be TRBD2 (5 bases). Trimming stripped 4 bases from V and 10 bases from J, with 11 bases between. CDR1 and CDR2 from the germline V gene are KGHSH and LQKENI. The CDR3 has 12 amino acids. The CDR3 sequence is CASSQDRGEQFF. The CDR3 nucleotides are TGTGCCAGCTCACAGGACCGGGGAGAGCAGTTCTTC.

The chain uses TRBV19 and TRBJ2-1; 13 bases match TRBD2. CDR3 size: 19 residues. The ends lost 5 bases at V and 0 bases at J; junction bases unmatched: 10. The germline CDR1 and CDR2 sequences are LNHDA and SQIVND (reference sequence). The CDR3 nucleotides are TGTGCCAGTAGTCCGACTAGCGGGAGGTCGCCTAGCTCCTACAATGAGCAGTTCTTC. Translated: CASSPTSGRSPSSYNEQFF.